The clone carrying this T cell receptor beta chain was observed a handful of times. The record originates from a study of blood T cells in healthy people across ages. This CDR3 is 14 amino acids long. Germline V gives CDR1 MDHEN, CDR2 SYDVKM. V shed 8 bases, J shed 7 bases, and the junction held 13 bases outside the gene matches. Alongside a J-beta primer mix, a sample-barcoded 5' primer served in a second PCR lasting about 7 to 12 cycles. TCRdb itself ran the 5' RACE reads through MiXCR, one entry per CDR3 protein. This table has more than 600,000 distinct CDR3 sequences, around 25% appearing once. Separately, the same data were catalogued under a study of T cells of mothers and their children.

This sequence originates from a boy aged 5-17 years in good health. V is TRBV28 and J is TRBJ2-7, with 8 bases aligning to TRBD1. The specimen sequenced was blood. The CDR3 bases are TGTGCCAGCCGCGGATCGCAGGGGGCACGGGAGCAGTACTTC. Its protein is CASRGSQGAREQYF.